This TCR beta chain was recorded in a study of blood T cell repertoires in COVID-19. About the study: Collection of acute and convalescent COVID-19 samples took place in the United States, Italy and Spain.

Original handling: Estimation of nucleated cell counts was performed using reference gene primer amplification. Clones were read by immunoSEQ multiplex PCR, and TCRdb kept only the in-frame ones, dropping some. V and J calls and clone size are copied from that table; D and trimming were computed from the DNA. The sample carries some 46,000 clones, around 83% recorded once. The CDR3 covers 14 residues. Trimming took off 4 bases at V and 0 bases at J, with 8 bases between the two ends. Germline-derived CDR1 and CDR2 are SGDLS and YYNGEE. The V call is TRBV9, the J call TRBJ1-3; D is undetermined. The clonotype comes from a man in his 60s with active COVID-19. Material: peripheral blood. The CDR3 loop reads CASSPNPSGNTIYF. CDR3 bases: TGTGCCAGCAGCCCTAACCCCTCTGGAAACACCATATATTTT.